This T cell receptor beta chain was found in a study of T cell repertoires in cytomegalovirus infection (dated by TCRdb to about 2019). Background on the whole study: Donor HLA type was relevant to the analysis, as public TCR beta signatures indicated carriage of CMV infection together with the matching HLA type.

The data were produced on an Illumina HiSeq 1500. The public reads were reanalyzed by TCRdb: fastp trimming at Q25, MiXCR alignment, in-frame beta chains only. One record per CDR3 amino acid sequence lists the most common genes and DNA. The sample table holds about 150,000 distinct CDR3 sequences, of which roughly a quarter were seen once. The ten largest make up approximately 10% of the sample. The paper's findings and limits, for the study overall: In both this cohort and an independent roughly 350-donor cohort, the cumulative frequency of public TCR beta family members distinguished carriers of CMV infection plus the relevant HLA type. In the ex vivo response, HLA-C-restricted CMV-specific TCR beta clonotypes were dominant, and in two of eight donors the single most frequent clonotype came from this HLA-C-restricted group.

As to this clonotype: Its antigen remains unidentified. One base away there is no much larger clone; base qualities are not given.

Material for sequencing was PBMCs. This sequence originates from a human donor in good health (CMV status not recorded). Some clones in this sample may be carry-over from other donors' samples.

This receptor carries the CDR3 CSARDLGVRGPGRSYNEQFF. The DNA sequence is given as TGCAGTGCTAGAGATCTTGGAGTCAGGGGCCCGGGCAGGTCCTACAATGAGCAGTTCTTC. The sequence is built from TRBV20-1 and TRBJ2-1; the D gene is perhaps TRBD1, on 6 matching bases. From the cysteine up to the phenylalanine, the CDR3 has a length of 20 residues. Kept here is only the CDR3 DNA, which spans 60 bases and is read in frame from base 1. From the germline V gene (reference sequence), CDR1 is DFQATT and CDR2 is SNEGSKA. The V end loses 0 bases and the J end loses 1 base, and a stretch of 25 bases separates them.